A single sample is the source of the 30 T cell receptor beta chains below, sequenced in a study of T-cell memory formation after mild COVID-19. TCRdb reprocessed the 5' RACE reads via MiXCR and lists one record per CDR3 protein. The table includes about 58,000 distinct CDR3 sequences, 25% to 35% detected once. The specimen was PBMCs or a T cell subset sorted from them (not recorded which). The receptors were sampled from a man between 18 and 29 years old who had mild COVID-19 (a few samples of this study predate the infection). Cell type and time point are not known.

V and J are TRBV11-2 and TRBJ1-4; D unresolved. With 3 bases removed from V and 0 bases from J, the gap between germline ends came to 11 bases. This CDR3 region has 16 residues. CDR1 is SGHAT, CDR2 FQNNGV, per germline. The CDR3 loop reads CASSFGLESTNEKLFF. The CDR3 region has the DNA TGTGCCAGCAGCTTCGGATTAGAATCAACTAATGAAAAACTGTTTTTT.

The table lists this clonotype with a few counts. V and J are TRBV10-2 and TRBJ2-2; possibly TRBD1 for D (5 bases). V was shortened by 4 bases and J by 5 bases, with 14 bases between the two germline ends. The CDR3 runs to 15 residues. The V gene's germline CDR1 is WSHSY and CDR2 SAAADI. CDR3 loop: CASSGLSSGTGELFF. In DNA form, the CDR3 reads TGCGCCAGCAGTGGCTTATCGTCAGGGACCGGGGAGCTGTTTTTT.

The chain joins TRBV7-6 to TRBJ1-1, with D perhaps matching TRBD1 (5 bases). Germline CDR1 SGHVS, CDR2 FNYEAQ. V shed 0 bases and J shed 11 bases, with 16 bases lying between them. This CDR3 has 14 amino acids. The CDR3: CASSLAQEGPKAFF. Here the CDR3 DNA reads TGTGCCAGCAGCTTAGCGCAGGAGGGGCCCAAGGCTTTCTTT.

This clonotype has a handful of counts. The chain is built from TRBV9 and TRBJ2-1; D may be TRBD1 (6 bases). The germline CDR1 and CDR2 sequences are SGDLS and YYNGEE. V lost 2 bases and J 4 bases, leaving 19 bases between the germline ends. There are 17 residues in the CDR3. In DNA form, the CDR3 reads TGTGCCAGCAGCGTTAAGACAGGATCCCCGAGATACAATGAGCAGTTCTTC. Translation: CASSVKTGSPRYNEQFF.

In its sample, this clonotype was seen a few times. The chain employs TRBV21-1 and TRBJ1-2; TRBD1 is taken as the D call from the table, unchecked against the DNA. TRBV21-1 is a pseudogene locus. The CDR3 sequence is 14 residues long. The CDR3 bases are TGTGCCAGCAGCAAACAACCGGGCAGGAAAGGCTACACCTTC. This translates into CASSKQPGRKGYTF.

This clonotype was observed many times. V usage is TRBV7-8 and J usage is TRBJ1-2; 7 nucleotides agree with TRBD1. Germline V gives CDR1 SGHVS, CDR2 FQNEAQ. With 5 bases clipped from V and 10 bases from J, the junction kept 4 bases outside the gene matches. The length of the CDR3 is 11 residues. CDR3 DNA sequence: TGTGCCAGCAGCGGGACAGCGGCCTACACCTTC. Its protein product is CASSGTAAYTF.

The chain carries TRBV6-2 or TRBV6-3 and TRBJ2-3; TRBD1 aligns across 7 bases. The V and J ends lost 6 bases and 2 bases, in that order; junction bases with no gene match: 14. The V gene's germline CDR1 is MNHEY and CDR2 SVGEGT. The CDR3 spans 17 residues. The CDR3 sequence is CASRTLGTERITDTQYF. CDR3 DNA: TGTGCCAGCAGGACACTCGGGACAGAAAGAATCACAGATACGCAGTATTTT.

This clonotype was found a few times. CDR3 nucleotide sequence: TGCGCCAGCAGCCCCACAGGAGCCCATGGCTACACCTTC. Protein sequence: CASSPTGAHGYTF. V is TRBV4-1 and J is TRBJ1-2, with TRBD1 as a possible D gene (5 bases). Germline lookup yields CDR1 MGHRA and CDR2 YSYEKL. CDR3 length: 13 amino acids. V was pared by 4 bases and J by 6 bases, with 12 bases between.

The CDR3 sequence is CASSQDYWTQYF. The CDR3 DNA reads TGCGCCAGCAGCCAAGATTATTGGACCCAGTACTTC. The chain combines TRBV4-1 with TRBJ2-5; D gene unclear. The CDR3 is made up of 12 amino acids. CDR1 MGHRA and CDR2 YSYEKL come from the germline V gene. V was pared by 0 bases and J by 7 bases, with 6 bases between.

This clonotype was detected only a few times. The chain is built from TRBV4-1 and TRBJ2-5, with D unclear. The CDR3 loop spans 16 amino acids. Trimming cost V 2 bases and J 0 bases, with 13 bases left between them. The germline V gene has CDR1 MGHRA and CDR2 YSYEKL. CDR3 DNA sequence: TGCGCCAGCAGCCAAACTTCGGCAGACTACCAAGAGACCCAGTACTTC. Residues: CASSQTSADYQETQYF.

The chain has TRBV7-2 and TRBJ2-7; D is possibly TRBD1 (6 bases). The V end was cut by 4 bases, the J end by 0 bases, with 19 bases between. Per the germline V gene, CDR1 is SGHTA and CDR2 is FQGNSA. CDR3 length: 17 residues. The CDR3 DNA sequence: TGTGCCAGCAGCTCAGCGAACAGGGTCCGGAGCTCCTACGAGCAGTACTTC. It yields the protein CASSSANRVRSSYEQYF.

In this sample, this clonotype turned up a few times. The V gene is TRBV30, the J gene TRBJ1-2, with a weak D call TRBD1 (5 bases). The V gene's germline CDR1 is GTSNPN and CDR2 SVGIG (reference sequence). The CDR3 runs to 13 residues. The V end was cut by 3 bases, the J end by 6 bases, with 14 bases between. CDR3 protein: CAWSPPGRDGYTF. The CDR3 DNA is TGTGCCTGGAGCCCCCCAGGGAGAGATGGCTACACCTTC.

This chain links TRBV12-3 or TRBV12-4 with TRBJ2-5, with a tentative D call TRBD2 (5 bases). V shed 6 bases and J shed 2 bases, with 10 bases lying between them. The CDR3 is 13 residues long. The CDR3 nucleotides read TGTGCCAGCAGAGCCGGGGTACAAGAGACCCAGTACTTC. This sequence encodes CASRAGVQETQYF.

This clonotype was recorded at least ten times. V is TRBV7-9 and J is TRBJ2-5, with 7 bases matching TRBD1. The CDR3 is 17 residues long. V trimming: 6 bases; J trimming: 4 bases; junction bases outside the gene matches: 17. The germline V gene has CDR1 SEHNR and CDR2 FQNEAQ (reference sequence). The CDR3 nucleotides read TGTGCCAGCAGGTCCGAGGGACAGACCTCTTGGAGAGAGACCCAGTACTTC. Protein product: CASRSEGQTSWRETQYF.

The chain links TRBV6-5 to TRBJ2-3; TRBD2 agrees at 9 bases. Germline values: CDR1 MNHEY, CDR2 SVGAGI. V dropped 8 bases and J dropped 0; count of bases not matched to a gene: 0. The CDR3 has 13 residues. The CDR3 sequence: CASGLASTDTQYF. DNA of the CDR3: TGTGCCAGCGGACTAGCGAGCACAGATACGCAGTATTTT.

The chain uses TRBV4-1 and TRBJ2-1; 14 bases map to TRBD2. The length of the CDR3 is 16 residues. With V trimmed by 2 bases and J by 7 bases, 4 bases remained unmatched. Per germline, CDR1 MGHRA and CDR2 YSYEKL. Here the CDR3 DNA reads TGCGCCAGCAGCCAACCGACTAGCGGGGGGGCAAATGAGCAGTTCTTC. It is translated as CASSQPTSGGANEQFF.

This rearrangement joins TRBV27 to TRBJ1-2, with D unresolved. Germline CDR1 MNHEY, CDR2 SMNVEV (reference sequence). V was shortened by 5 bases and J by 3 bases, with 10 bases between the two germline ends. The CDR3 loop spans 13 amino acids. The CDR3 DNA is TGTGCCAGCAGTCTTTCATTGGACTATGGCTACACCTTC. Translating gives CASSLSLDYGYTF.

Remarks on this clonotype: Since the CDR3 does not end with the conserved phenylalanine or tryptophan, this likely comes from a read error. Here the CDR3 reads CASSNRETQYL. In DNA, the CDR3 is TGTGCCAGCAGCAACCGGGAGACCCAGTACTTA. The chain recombines TRBV6-5 with TRBJ2-5; D unclear. The length of the CDR3 is 11 residues. Deletions cut 6 bases from V and 5 bases from J, with 7 bases between. In germline, CDR1 is MNHEY, CDR2 SVGAGI.

This clonotype was counted between two and nine times. The chain combines TRBV18 with TRBJ2-2; 7 bases are a match to TRBD2. Germline CDR1 KGHSH, CDR2 LQKENI. J lost 7 bases, V lost 5 bases, and 7 bases had no gene match. CDR3 size: 14 residues. Here the CDR3 reads CASSGPPGGGELFF. The CDR3 DNA reads TGTGCCAGCTCAGGCCCCCCGGGAGGCGGGGAGCTGTTTTTT.

The J gene is TRBJ2-4, the V gene TRBV4-1; 7 bases are shared with TRBD1. CDR1 and CDR2 from the germline V gene are MGHRA and YSYEKL. The V segment lost 0 bases and the J segment 10 bases; nucleotides outside the gene matches: 9. CDR3 length equals 15 residues. DNA for the CDR3: TGCGCCAGCAGCCAAGAAGTGGGACAGAATCGTATTCAGTACTTC. Residues: CASSQEVGQNRIQYF.

The CDR3 sequence: CASRRTHFDEQFF. DNA of the CDR3: TGTGCCAGCAGGCGGACTCACTTCGATGAGCAGTTCTTC. The rearrangement uses TRBV6-2 or TRBV6-3 and TRBJ2-1; TRBD2 might be the D (5 bases). The germline gives CDR1 MNHEY, CDR2 SVGEGT. There are 13 residues in the CDR3. Trimming pared 6 bases from V and 8 bases from J, leaving 14 bases between.

This clonotype was seen only once. The chain combines TRBV10-3 with TRBJ2-5, with 9 nucleotides matching TRBD1. This CDR3 comprises 17 residues. With 6 bases clipped from V and 3 bases from J, the junction kept 14 bases outside the gene matches. The germline V gene encodes CDR1 ENHRY and CDR2 SYGVKD. This CDR3 reads CAIRGGVGTGTEETQYF. The CDR3 DNA reads TGTGCCATCAGGGGAGGGGTCGGGACAGGGACGGAAGAGACCCAGTACTTC.

This clonotype was seen a few times. The chain links TRBV5-1 to TRBJ2-7; the D gene is possibly TRBD1 (6 bases). Germline CDR1 and CDR2: SGHRS and YFSETQ. The CDR3 is 15 residues long. V was shortened by 0 bases and J by 6 bases, with 16 bases between the two germline ends. CDR3 nucleotide sequence: TGCGCCAGCAGCTTGGTAGGGGGTATCGGAGGCGAGCAGTACTTC. Amino acid sequence: CASSLVGGIGGEQYF.

The chain carries TRBV7-9 and TRBJ2-1, with 7 positions matching TRBD1. CDR3 size: 12 residues. The V gene end was trimmed by 4 bases and the J gene end by 10 bases; junction bases not matched to a gene: 4. Per germline, CDR1 SEHNR and CDR2 FQNEAQ (reference sequence). The CDR3 DNA reads TGTGCCAGCAGCTCTACAGGGGTCGAGCAGTTCTTC. Its protein product is CASSSTGVEQFF.

This clonotype was detected a few times. This chain joins TRBV20-1 and TRBJ2-7, with TRBD2 identical over 8 bases. Germline V gene data show CDR1 as DFQATT and CDR2 as SNEGSKA (reference sequence). The V gene end was trimmed by 6 bases and the J gene end by 3 bases; junction bases not matched to a gene: 10. CDR3 length: 14 residues. CDR3 sequence: CSAPRGTSVYEQYV. The DNA of the CDR3 is TGCAGTGCACCCCGGGGGACTAGTGTCTACGAGCAGTACGTC.

V usage is TRBV20-1 and J usage is TRBJ2-2; D gene ambiguous. This CDR3 is built from 16 residues. In germline, CDR1 is DFQATT, CDR2 SNEGSKA (reference sequence). V was pared by 2 bases and J by 3 bases, with 16 bases between. This CDR3 is CSARRPLSPDTGELFF. CDR3 sequence (DNA): TGCAGTGCTAGAAGGCCCTTAAGCCCGGACACCGGGGAGCTGTTTTTT.

This clonotype occurred a few times. This chain connects TRBV12-3 or TRBV12-4 to TRBJ2-3; 8 nucleotides align to TRBD2. The CDR3 sequence is 17 residues long. J lost 0 bases, V lost 5 bases, and 10 bases had no gene match. For the CDR3, the DNA is TGTGCCAGCAGTCCCCCCGGGACTAGAATTAGCACAGATACGCAGTATTTT. Protein sequence: CASSPPGTRISTDTQYF.

This chain uses TRBV5-1 with TRBJ2-7, with TRBD1 matching over 7 bases. V dropped 4 bases and J dropped 7; count of bases not matched to a gene: 5. Germline V gene sequence: CDR1 SGHRS, CDR2 YFSETQ. The CDR3 has 12 residues. The CDR3 DNA reads TGCGCCAGCAGCGACAGGGATGGGGAGCAGTACTTC. Protein product: CASSDRDGEQYF.

The chain carries TRBV12-3 or TRBV12-4 and TRBJ2-1, with D uncertain. There are 12 residues in the CDR3. Trimming took 3 bases from V and 8 from J, leaving 8 bases between them. CDR3 protein: CASSFEIHEQFF. As DNA, the CDR3 is TGTGCCAGCAGTTTCGAGATACATGAGCAGTTCTTC.

On this clonotype itself: One junction end disagrees with the germline gene, perhaps due to a read error. The chain recombines TRBV29-1 with TRBJ1-4; the D is unclear. Germline CDR1 is SQVTM and CDR2 is ANQGSEA. The CDR3 consists of 12 residues. CDR3 in amino acids: CSAEKGNEKLFF. The CDR3 nucleotides read TGCAGCGCTGAAAAGGGCAATGAAAAACTGTTTTTT.